These 29 T cell receptor beta chains came from one sample sequenced in a study of cytomegalovirus exposure and HLA in healthy donors. The PCR was carried out with 60 Vbeta primers and 13 Jbeta primers. Data came from immunoSEQ multiplex PCR; TCRdb stores just in-frame clones and leaves some out. The sample gives some 150,000 clones, 70% to 80% of which show up once; approximately 1.3% is in the top ten. The specimen was PBMCs. The receptors here all came from a man between 60 and 75 years old in good health and CMV-seronegative.

This sequence joins TRBV4-1 and TRBJ1-5, with 11 nucleotides matching TRBD1. This CDR3 region has 13 residues. The V segment lost 6 bases and the J segment 9 bases; nucleotides outside the gene matches: 4. The germline gives CDR1 MGHRA, CDR2 YSYEKL. CDR3 in amino acids: CASRPGTGGPQHF. The CDR3 DNA follows: TGCGCCAGCAGACCCGGGACAGGGGGGCCCCAGCATTTT.

The rearrangement uses TRBV5-1 and TRBJ2-2; unclear D gene. V was cut by 6 bases and J by 3 bases, with 12 bases left in between. The CDR3 consists of 14 residues. Germline CDR1 and CDR2: SGHRS and YFSETQ. CDR3 residues: CASTLTQYTGELFF. In DNA, the CDR3 is TGCGCCAGCACCCTGACACAGTACACCGGGGAGCTGTTTTTT.

This chain joins TRBV7-6 and TRBJ1-6; 9 bases align to TRBD1. The CDR3 has 14 residues. Germline CDR1 and CDR2: SGHVS and FNYEAQ. Trimming took 5 bases from V and 8 from J; bases not matched to a gene: 4. The CDR3 sequence is CASSPDRGHSPLHF. CDR3 bases: TGTGCCAGCAGCCCGGACAGGGGTCATTCACCCCTCCACTTT.

The chain employs TRBV6-5 and TRBJ2-1; the D gene is possibly TRBD2 (7 bases). CDR1 is MNHEY, CDR2 SVGAGI, per germline. V dropped 8 bases and J dropped 7 bases, with 12 bases sitting between them. CDR3 length: 12 residues. Written as DNA, the CDR3 is TGTGCCAGCGGGAGGGGGGGTAATGAGCAGTTCTTC. Its protein is CASGRGGNEQFF.

The chain uses TRBV7-2 and TRBJ1-2, with TRBD1 identical over 9 bases. J lost 7 bases, V lost 4 bases, and 13 bases had no gene match. The CDR3 totals 16 residues. Germline CDR1 and CDR2: SGHTA and FQGNSA. Here the CDR3 DNA reads TGTGCCAGCAGCTCAACAGGGGGCGCGATGGCCGGTGGCTACACCTTC. Residues: CASSSTGGAMAGGYTF.

This chain joins TRBV7-9 and TRBJ2-7; 8 bases fit TRBD1. Trimming cost V 2 bases and J 4 bases; bases outside gene matches: 4. Germline V lookup: CDR1 SEHNR, CDR2 FQNEAQ (reference sequence). The CDR3 sequence is 14 residues long. In DNA form, the CDR3 reads TGTGCCAGCAGCTTACCGGGACAGGTGTACGAGCAGTACTTC. Protein sequence: CASSLPGQVYEQYF.

The chain uses TRBV19 and TRBJ1-4, with 8 bases identical to TRBD1. The germline V gene has CDR1 LNHDA and CDR2 SQIVND (reference sequence). The trim removed 5 bases at V and 10 bases at J, leaving 15 bases unmatched. This CDR3 is built from 16 residues. The CDR3 region is CASSPHGGTGAGKLFF. The CDR3 DNA reads TGTGCCAGTAGTCCACACGGCGGGACAGGTGCTGGAAAACTGTTTTTT.

This chain links TRBV7-2 with TRBJ2-1; D may be TRBD2 (6 bases). Germline CDR1 is SGHTA and CDR2 is FQGNSA. This CDR3 has 15 amino acids. Trimming took 7 bases from V and 5 from J, leaving 18 bases between them. CDR3 DNA: TGTGCCAGCACCTTCTCGCCGCAGCGGGACAATGAGCAGTTCTTC. Translating it yields CASTFSPQRDNEQFF.

This clone was detected a few times. This rearrangement joins TRBV4-2 to TRBJ2-1; TRBD2 is a possible D gene (6 bases). CDR3 size: 15 residues. The V gene's germline CDR1 is LGHNA and CDR2 YNFKEQ. The V and J ends lost 5 bases and 5 bases respectively, with 16 bases between them. This chain's CDR3 is CASSLWRGGNNEQFF. The CDR3 nucleotides read TGTGCCAGCAGCTTGTGGAGGGGAGGAAACAATGAGCAGTTCTTC.

The genes are TRBV7-3 and TRBJ2-3; D remains ambiguous. This CDR3 comprises 15 residues. CDR1 and CDR2 from the germline V gene are SGHTA and FQGTGA. V was shortened by 6 bases and J by 4 bases, with 17 bases between the two germline ends. CDR3 sequence reads: CASSPPNSGPDTQYF. CDR3 coding DNA: TGTGCCAGCAGTCCACCAAACTCAGGTCCAGATACGCAGTATTTT.

J is TRBJ2-1 and V is TRBV6-1, with a tentative D call TRBD1 (7 bases). Germline V gives CDR1 MNHNS, CDR2 SASEGT. The V end was cut by 2 bases, the J end by 5 bases, with 16 bases between. This CDR3 spans 16 amino acids. CDR3 DNA: TGTGCCAGCAGTGAACGTTATCGCAGGGGGGACAATGAGCAGTTCTTC. It encodes CASSERYRRGDNEQFF.

This clone was counted between two and nine times. The CDR3 region is CASRGTRSYNEQFF. Here the CDR3 DNA reads TGTGCCAGCCGAGGGACTCGAAGCTACAATGAGCAGTTCTTC. This chain joins TRBV28 and TRBJ2-1, with a tentative D call TRBD2 (6 bases). Germline CDR1 and CDR2: MDHEN and SYDVKM. This CDR3 region has 14 residues. V was pared by 8 bases and J by 3 bases, with 14 bases between. The complete variable domain, with remaining parts taken from reference TRBV28 and TRBJ2-1, reads DVKVTQSSRYLVKRTGEKVFLECVQDMDHENMFWYRQDPGLGLRLIYFSYDVKMKEKGDIPEGYSVSREKKERFSLILESASTNQTSMYLCASRGTRSYNEQFFGPGTRLTVL.

The chain is built from TRBV10-2 and TRBJ1-5; 9 positions agree with TRBD1. V shed 11 bases and J 3 bases; nucleotides not matched to a gene: 5. The CDR3 length is 13 residues. Germline-derived CDR1 and CDR2 are WSHSY and SAAADI. The DNA of the CDR3 is TGCGCCGGGGGACAGGGACTCAATCAGCCCCAGCATTTT. Its protein product is CAGGQGLNQPQHF.

This clone was seen once. V gene TRBV5-1 combines with J gene TRBJ2-5; 7 nucleotides line up with TRBD2. The DNA matches TRBJ2-7 better at its end, which makes the J call doubtful. The CDR3 covers 15 residues. The germline gives CDR1 SGHRS, CDR2 YFSETQ. CDR3 protein: CASSPRGAGSYEQYF. Written as DNA, the CDR3 is TGCGCCAGCAGCCCCCGGGGAGCGGGGAGCTACGAGCAGTACTTC.

This clone was seen once. This sequence joins TRBV11-2 and TRBJ1-4; TRBD1 matches 10 bases. In germline, CDR1 is SGHAT, CDR2 FQNNGV. V trimming: 6 bases; J trimming: 8 bases; junction bases outside the gene matches: 6. This CDR3 spans 14 amino acids. The CDR3 loop is CASSYSGQGEKLFF. The CDR3 DNA reads TGTGCCAGCAGTTATTCGGGACAGGGGGAAAAACTGTTTTTT.

The chain recombines TRBV19 with TRBJ1-2; tentative D call: TRBD1 (6 bases). The germline V gene encodes CDR1 LNHDA and CDR2 SQIVND (reference sequence). V lost 6 bases to trimming and J lost 6 bases, with 20 bases between them. The CDR3 consists of 15 residues. The CDR3: CASSTTGYRLDGYTF. For the CDR3, the DNA is TGTGCCAGTAGCACTACAGGGTACCGTCTCGATGGCTACACCTTC.

The chain combines TRBV5-1 with TRBJ2-5; TRBD2 aligns across 9 bases. The CDR3 has 17 amino acids. CDR1 and CDR2 (germline): SGHRS, YFSETQ. V dropped 3 bases and J dropped 11; count of bases not matched to a gene: 20. CDR3 protein: CASSSRSPGLAAQWQYF. The CDR3 DNA reads TGCGCCAGCAGCTCCCGATCACCGGGACTAGCAGCGCAATGGCAGTACTTC.

In this sample, this clone turned up a few times. This sequence joins TRBV28 and TRBJ1-2; tentative D call: TRBD1 (5 bases). The germline V gene has CDR1 MDHEN and CDR2 SYDVKM. Trimming pared 6 bases from V and 5 bases from J, leaving 19 bases between. The CDR3 consists of 15 residues. CDR3 DNA sequence: TGTGCCAGCAGACCAACGGGGGGAGATGGATATGGCTACACCTTC. It encodes CASRPTGGDGYGYTF.

This clone was seen a single time. The chain employs TRBV2 and TRBJ1-1, with a tentative D call TRBD1 (6 bases). CDR3 size: 13 residues. V shed 4 bases and J shed 10 bases, with 16 bases lying between them. Germline loops: CDR1 SNHLY, CDR2 FYNNEI. CDR3 bases: TGTGCCAGCAGTGCTCAAGGGACATCGACAGCTTTCTTT. Amino acid sequence: CASSAQGTSTAFF. The full variable domain, in which reference TRBV2 and TRBJ1-1 provide the parts outside the CDR3, is EPEVTQTPSHQVTQMGQEVILRCVPISNHLYFYWYRQILGQKVEFLVSFYNNEISEKSEIFDDQFSVERPDGSNFTLKIRSTKLEDSAMYFCASSAQGTSTAFFGQGTRLTVV.

This chain connects TRBV6-5 to TRBJ2-5; tentatively, D is TRBD1 (6 bases). The J call may be in error: the DNA end matches TRBJ2-7 better. Germline values: CDR1 MNHEY, CDR2 SVGAGI. The CDR3 is 15 amino acids. This CDR3 reads CASSRRDTPNYEQYF. Written as DNA, the CDR3 is TGTGCCAGCAGCCGCCGGGACACACCGAACTACGAGCAGTACTTC.

The chain carries TRBV7-8 and TRBJ1-5; 7 nucleotides line up with TRBD1. J gave up 11 bases and V 0 bases, and 7 bases lay outside the gene matches. This CDR3 comprises 14 residues. CDR1 SGHVS and CDR2 FQNEAQ come from the germline V gene. The CDR3 sequence: CASSLAQGGESQHF. The CDR3, as DNA: TGTGCCAGCAGCTTAGCTCAGGGGGGCGAGTCCCAGCATTTT.

The J gene is TRBJ1-2, the V gene TRBV7-9; TRBD1 matches 7 bases. Germline loops: CDR1 SEHNR, CDR2 FQNEAQ (reference sequence). Unmatched junction bases numbered 7, after V lost 2 bases and J lost 4 bases. CDR3 length: 15 amino acids. CDR3 bases: TGTGCCAGCAGCTTACCGGGACAGCCTTTCTATGGCTACACCTTC. It encodes CASSLPGQPFYGYTF.

The chain recombines TRBV5-4 with TRBJ2-5, with TRBD1 identical over 9 bases. CDR1 and CDR2 from the germline V gene are SGHNT and YYREEE (reference sequence). J gave up 3 bases and V 5 bases, and 2 bases lay outside the gene matches. The CDR3 consists of 13 residues. The chain's CDR3 is CASRQGAEETQYF. DNA for the CDR3: TGTGCCAGCAGACAGGGGGCAGAAGAGACCCAGTACTTC.

This chain connects TRBV6-5 to TRBJ1-2; 10 positions agree with TRBD1. The germline V gene has CDR1 MNHEY and CDR2 SVGAGI. This CDR3 is built from 15 residues. After removal of 6 bases from V and 7 bases from J, the junction contained 11 bases not matched to a gene. CDR3 bases: TGTGCCAGCAGGCTACAGGGGGACAGGGGCTCTGGCTACACCTTC. Its protein is CASRLQGDRGSGYTF.

The chain couples TRBV2 to TRBJ2-2; 7 bases align to TRBD1. J gave up 0 bases and V 4 bases, and 5 bases lay outside the gene matches. Germline loops: CDR1 SNHLY, CDR2 FYNNEI. The CDR3 is made up of 16 amino acids. CDR3 protein: CASSVSGTANTGELFF. The DNA of the CDR3 is TGTGCCAGCAGTGTCTCCGGGACAGCGAACACCGGGGAGCTGTTTTTT.

This chain connects TRBV4-2 to TRBJ2-7; maybe TRBD1 (6 bases). CDR3 size: 15 residues. In germline, CDR1 is LGHNA, CDR2 YNFKEQ. The V gene lost 0 bases and the J gene lost 3 bases, with 12 bases spanning the gap. CDR3 in DNA: TGTGCCAGCAGCCAAGAGAAATACAGGGTCTACGAGCAGTACTTC. Amino acid sequence: CASSQEKYRVYEQYF.

In its sample, this clone was seen once. The rearrangement links TRBV10-1 to TRBJ1-2; 7 nucleotides agree with TRBD1. The germline gives CDR1 WNHNN, CDR2 SYGVQD (reference sequence). The CDR3 consists of 14 residues. J was trimmed by 3 bases and V by 10 bases; bases with no gene match: 11. CDR3 in amino acids: CATSGGGFDYGYTF. In DNA, the CDR3 is TGCGCCACCTCGGGAGGGGGCTTTGACTATGGCTACACCTTC.

J is TRBJ1-2 and V is TRBV18; TRBD1 might be the D (5 bases). Germline CDR1 is KGHSH and CDR2 is LQKENI. Trimming left V 3 bases short and J 1 base short, with 12 bases between. CDR3 size: 15 residues. The CDR3 protein is CASSPGEGINYGYTF. Here the CDR3 DNA reads TGTGCCAGCTCACCCGGGGAGGGGATTAACTATGGCTACACCTTC.

The chain couples TRBV28 to TRBJ1-2; 7 bases agree with TRBD1. This CDR3 is built from 13 residues. In germline, CDR1 is MDHEN, CDR2 SYDVKM. The V segment lost 10 bases and the J segment 0 bases; nucleotides outside the gene matches: 5. The CDR3 region has the DNA TGTGCCATCGAAGGGGGCGCTAACTATGGCTACACCTTC. Amino acid sequence: CAIEGGANYGYTF.